This entry is about one T cell receptor (beta chain). Its antigen remains unidentified. This specimen comes from a study of T cell responses to AZD1222 COVID-19 vaccine. Study-wide points: Seropositivity was recorded at baseline in only 6 or 7 AZD1222 recipients. The CD4 TCRs associated with vaccination extended across spike and predominated at 160-218 and 743-854. Spike-specific TCR breadth and depth both grew after two AZD1222 doses. The sample set comprised mostly white British donors with more females, and clonal diversity was possibly underestimated.

Data came from immunoSEQ multiplex PCR; TCRdb stores just in-frame clones and leaves some out. Of roughly 120,000 clones in the sample, 88% were seen once. This clonotype originated in an adult in good health. This specimen was peripheral blood, taken on day 0 of MenACWY control vaccination.

CDR3 in amino acids: CASSRDRGNNSPLHF. The CDR3, as DNA: TGTGCCAGCAGTCGGGACAGGGGTAATAATTCACCCCTCCACTTT. The chain employs TRBV6-6 and TRBJ1-6, with 10 bases fitting TRBD1. V lost 5 bases and J lost 5; bases outside the gene matches: 3. Germline CDR1 is MNHNY and CDR2 is SVGAGI (reference sequence). This CDR3 is built from 15 residues.